Following are 8 T cell receptor beta chains from one sample sequenced in a study of monozygotic twins with inflammatory bowel disease (dated by TCRdb to the late 2010s). Receptors were amplified or captured by 5' RACE. The sequencing machine was an Illumina HiSeq 2500. TCRdb reprocessed the reads, and each CDR3 protein sequence is entered once, without DNA. This sample's table lists some 99,000 distinct CDR3 sequences. The ten largest clones add up to around an eighth of the sample. The sequenced sample consisted of blood. These receptors were obtained from a human donor with ulcerative colitis or Crohn's disease, or a healthy co-twin of an affected twin (not recorded which).

The rearrangement links TRBV18 to TRBJ2-1. This CDR3 comprises 15 residues. CDR1 and CDR2 (germline): KGHSH, LQKENI. The CDR3 loop is CASSPGLRYYNEQFF.

V and J are TRBV5-1 and TRBJ2-1; TCRdb selects TRBD1, and the lack of DNA leaves this call unchecked. The CDR3 totals 12 residues. Germline loops: CDR1 SGHRS, CDR2 YFSETQ. CDR3 region: CASSPGGNEQFF.

This chain joins TRBV5-1 and TRBJ1-4; the TCRdb call, TRBD1, lacks DNA for checking. The CDR3 has 16 amino acids. CDR1 is SGHRS and CDR2 is YFSETQ in the germline V gene. This CDR3 reads CASSLQGPRANEKLFF. The full variable domain, rest sourced from reference TRBV5-1 and TRBJ1-4, is KAGVTQTPRYLIKTRGQQVTLSCSPISGHRSVSWYQQTPGQGLQFLFEYFSETQRNKGNFPGRFSGRQFSNSRSEMNVSTLELGDSALYLCASSLQGPRANEKLFFGSGTQLSVL.

The chain couples TRBV5-1 to TRBJ1-4. The length of the CDR3 is 15 residues. Germline loops: CDR1 SGHRS, CDR2 YFSETQ. CDR3 residues: CASSMGWRENEKLFF. Together with reference TRBV5-1 and TRBJ1-4, the CDR3 gives the full variable domain: KAGVTQTPRYLIKTRGQQVTLSCSPISGHRSVSWYQQTPGQGLQFLFEYFSETQRNKGNFPGRFSGRQFSNSRSEMNVSTLELGDSALYLCASSMGWRENEKLFFGSGTQLSVL.

The V gene is TRBV5-1, the J gene TRBJ2-5; TCRdb indicates TRBD2, and absent DNA this call remains unverified. The length of the CDR3 is 14 residues. In germline, CDR1 is SGHRS, CDR2 YFSETQ. The CDR3 sequence is CASSPEARRETQYF.

This chain connects TRBV12-3 or TRBV12-4 to TRBJ2-1. CDR3 length: 15 residues. CDR3 protein: CASSSSASSYNEQFF.

The chain has TRBV4-1 and TRBJ1-5; the D call of TRBD1 rests on TCRdb alone, since no DNA is present to check it. The CDR3 runs to 16 residues. Germline CDR1 reads MGHRA; CDR2 reads YSYEKL. CDR3 protein: CASSQVVGASNQPQHF.

The rearrangement joins TRBV6-5 to TRBJ2-3; as DNA is missing, the TRBD1 call by TCRdb cannot be tested. CDR1 is MNHEY, CDR2 SVGAGI, per germline. The CDR3 covers 14 residues. This CDR3 reads CASSYSDRVDTQYF.